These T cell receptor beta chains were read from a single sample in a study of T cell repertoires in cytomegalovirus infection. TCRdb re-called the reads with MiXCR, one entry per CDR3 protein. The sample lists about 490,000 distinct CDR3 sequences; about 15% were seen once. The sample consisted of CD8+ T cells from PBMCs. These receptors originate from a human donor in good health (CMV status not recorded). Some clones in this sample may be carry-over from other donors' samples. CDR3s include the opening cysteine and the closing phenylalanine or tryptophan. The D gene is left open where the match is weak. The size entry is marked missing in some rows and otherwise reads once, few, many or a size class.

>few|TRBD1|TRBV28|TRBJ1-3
CASSPLFDRGLDTIYF
TGTGCCAGCAGCCCCCTATTCGACAGGGGCCTGGACACCATATATTTT
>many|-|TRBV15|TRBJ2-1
CATSRDRAGTPQFF
TGTGCCACCAGCAGAGATAGGGCCGGGACTCCGCAGTTCTTC
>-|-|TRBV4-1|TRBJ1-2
CASSQESRGGYTF
TGCGCCAGCAGCCAAGAAAGTAGAGGTGGCTACACCTTC
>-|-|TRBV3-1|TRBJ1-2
CASSPTVAGGNYGYTF
TGTGCCAGCAGCCCCACCGTCGCGGGAGGAAACTATGGCTACACCTTC
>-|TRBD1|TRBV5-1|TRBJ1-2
CASSLASGTGASYTF
TGCGCCAGCAGCTTGGCATCGGGAACAGGGGCAAGCTACACCTTC
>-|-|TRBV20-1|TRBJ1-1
CSARDEGLVSGTEAFF
TGCAGTGCTAGAGATGAGGGATTGGTATCGGGCACTGAAGCTTTCTTT
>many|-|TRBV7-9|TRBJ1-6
CASSLALHPWSLHF
TGTGCCAGCAGCTTAGCGCTACATCCCTGGTCCCTCCACTTT
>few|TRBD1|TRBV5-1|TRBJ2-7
CASSPRREGANYEQYF
TGCGCCAGCAGCCCACGTCGTGAGGGGGCTAACTACGAGCAGTACTTC
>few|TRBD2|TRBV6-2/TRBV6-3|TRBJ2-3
CASSLGLAGGWDTQYF
TGTGCCAGCAGTTTGGGACTAGCGGGGGGTTGGGATACGCAGTATTTT
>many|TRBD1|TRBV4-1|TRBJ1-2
CASSQGTGRNYGYTF
TGCGCCAGCAGCCAAGGGACAGGCAGAAACTATGGCTACACCTTC
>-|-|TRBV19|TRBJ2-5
CASSTVYRAKETQYF
TGTGCCAGTAGTACCGTCTACAGGGCCAAAGAGACCCAGTACTTC
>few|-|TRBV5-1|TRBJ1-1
CASSLDYWGVNTEAFF
TGCGCCAGCAGCTTGGACTACTGGGGGGTGAACACTGAAGCTTTCTTT
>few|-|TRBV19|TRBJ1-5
CASSSHEQDYNQPQHF
TGTGCCAGTAGTAGTCATGAACAGGATTACAATCAGCCCCAGCATTTT
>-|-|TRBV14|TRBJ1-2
CASSPTGGWNGYTF
TGTGCCAGCAGCCCTACTGGGGGGTGGAATGGCTACACCTTC
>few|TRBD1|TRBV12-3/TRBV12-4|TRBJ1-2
CASSLADRGNYGYTF
TGTGCCAGCAGTTTAGCTGACAGGGGAAACTATGGCTACACCTTC
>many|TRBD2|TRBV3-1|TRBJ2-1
CASSQDPLGAGGPNEQFF
TGTGCCAGCAGCCAAGATCCCTTGGGCGCGGGAGGACCGAATGAGCAGTTCTTC
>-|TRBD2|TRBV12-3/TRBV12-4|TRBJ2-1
CASSSPLATSKNEQFF
TGTGCCAGCAGTTCACCACTAGCGACCTCAAAAAATGAGCAGTTCTTC
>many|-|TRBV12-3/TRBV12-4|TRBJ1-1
CASSPGDPRYTEAFF
TGTGCCAGCAGTCCCGGAGACCCTCGGTACACTGAAGCTTTCTTT
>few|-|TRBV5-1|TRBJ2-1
CASSLMGNSYNEQFF
TGCGCCAGCAGCTTGATGGGGAACTCCTACAATGAGCAGTTCTTC
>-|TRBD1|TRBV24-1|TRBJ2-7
CATSDGDRGYYEQYF
TGTGCCACCAGTGACGGGGACAGGGGGTATTACGAGCAGTACTTC
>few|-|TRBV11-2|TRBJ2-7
CASSPPASYYEQYF
TGTGCCAGCAGCCCTCCCGCCAGCTACTACGAGCAGTACTTC
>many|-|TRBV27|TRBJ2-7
CASSLGGTNYEQYF
TGTGCCAGCAGTTTAGGAGGGACAAACTACGAGCAGTACTTC
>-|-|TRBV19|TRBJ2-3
CASSMGPDSPSTDTQYF
TGTGCCAGTAGTATGGGACCCGATTCTCCTAGCACAGATACGCAGTATTTT
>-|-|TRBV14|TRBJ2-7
CASSHLDGPPYEQYF
TGTGCCAGCAGTCACCTAGACGGACCACCCTACGAGCAGTACTTC
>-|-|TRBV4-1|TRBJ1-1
CARSQARTLNTEAFF
TGCGCCAGAAGCCAAGCCCGGACACTGAACACTGAAGCTTTCTTT
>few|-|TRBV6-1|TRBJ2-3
CASSERRTRTKSDTQYF
TGTGCCAGCAGTGAAAGGCGAACTAGAACTAAGTCAGATACGCAGTATTTT
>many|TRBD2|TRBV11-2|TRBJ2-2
CASSLWAGASGGTNTGELFF
TGTGCCAGCAGCTTATGGGCAGGGGCTAGCGGGGGGACCAACACCGGGGAGCTGTTTTTT
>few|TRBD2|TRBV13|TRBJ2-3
CASSARTSGATQYF
TGTGCCAGCAGCGCGCGGACTAGCGGGGCGACGCAGTATTTT
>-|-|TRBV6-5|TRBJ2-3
CASSSLDYSTRTDTQYF
TGTGCCAGCAGCAGCCTGGATTACTCTACACGCACAGATACGCAGTATTTT
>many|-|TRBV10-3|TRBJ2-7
CAISETVVEQYF
TGTGCCATCAGTGAGACGGTCGTCGAGCAGTACTTC
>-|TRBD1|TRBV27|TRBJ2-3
CASSLSRGRADTQYF
TGTGCCAGCAGTTTATCAAGGGGGCGGGCAGATACGCAGTATTTT
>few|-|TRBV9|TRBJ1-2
CASSVLGYGYTF
TGTGCCAGCAGCGTTTTGGGGTACGGCTACACCTTC
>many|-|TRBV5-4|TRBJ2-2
CASRAQGGTGELFF
TGTGCCAGCCGTGCACAGGGTGGTACCGGGGAGCTGTTTTTT
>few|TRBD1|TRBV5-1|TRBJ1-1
CASSLSRGQAFF
TGCGCCAGCAGCTTGTCCAGGGGGCAAGCTTTCTTT
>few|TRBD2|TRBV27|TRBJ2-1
CASTVGTSGNNEQFF
TGTGCCAGCACCGTTGGGACTAGCGGGAACAATGAGCAGTTCTTC
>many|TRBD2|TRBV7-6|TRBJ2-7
CASSLGLAGVNEQYF
TGTGCCAGCAGCTTGGGACTAGCGGGAGTGAACGAGCAGTACTTC
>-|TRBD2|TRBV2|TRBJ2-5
CASSEPVGGVLQETQYF
TGTGCCAGCAGTGAACCCGTCGGGGGGGTCCTCCAAGAGACCCAGTACTTC
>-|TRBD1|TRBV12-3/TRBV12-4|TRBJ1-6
CASSLSRQGGNSPLHF
TGTGCCAGCAGTTTGAGCCGACAGGGCGGGAATTCACCCCTCCACTTT
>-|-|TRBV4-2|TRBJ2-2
CASSQDYTGELFF
TGTGCCAGCAGCCAAGATTACACCGGGGAGCTGTTTTTT
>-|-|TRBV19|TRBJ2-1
CASSMRAYNEQFF
TGTGCCAGTAGTATGAGGGCTTACAATGAGCAGTTCTTC
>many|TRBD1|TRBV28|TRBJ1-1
CASSPIVPAHSGGLVVGNTEAFF
TGTGCCAGCAGCCCGATAGTTCCGGCCCACTCAGGGGGCCTCGTTGTTGGGAACACTGAAGCTTTCTTT
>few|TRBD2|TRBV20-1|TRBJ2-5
CSARGSSGGAKLETQYF
TGCAGTGCTAGAGGTTCTAGCGGGGGGGCCAAGTTAGAGACCCAGTACTTC
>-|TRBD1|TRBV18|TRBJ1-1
CASSPTGTENEAFF
TGTGCCAGCTCACCAACGGGGACAGAGAATGAAGCTTTCTTT
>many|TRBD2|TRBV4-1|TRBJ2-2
CASSQGSGGGNTGELFF
TGCGCCAGCAGCCAAGGATCGGGCGGGGGGAACACCGGGGAGCTGTTTTTT
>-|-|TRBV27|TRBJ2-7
CAYYEQYF
TGTGCTTACTACGAGCAGTACTTC
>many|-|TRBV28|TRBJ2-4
CASSFRGELAKNIQYF
TGTGCCAGCAGTTTCCGCGGGGAGCTAGCCAAAAACATTCAGTACTTC
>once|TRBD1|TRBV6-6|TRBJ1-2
CASSVIEGALRYGYTF
TGTGCCAGCAGTGTGATAGAGGGGGCGCTTAGGTATGGCTACACCTTC